Listed below are T cell receptor beta chains from one sample, sequenced in a study of blood T cell repertoires in COVID-19. Some clones are missing from TCRdb's copy, which holds only in-frame ones; the method was immunoSEQ multiplex PCR. Of about 310,000 clones listed, around nine tenths are singletons. The source material was peripheral blood. The receptors originated from a man aged 70-80 years with acute or convalescent COVID-19. The CDR3 runs from the conserved cysteine through the conserved F or W. D genes are given only for firm matches. Only part of the rows carry a size: once, few, many, or a class if the clone is expanded.

>-|TRBV10-3|TRBJ1-2|TRBD1
CAISEGRGYGYTF
TGTGCCATCAGTGAGGGCAGGGGGTATGGCTACACCTTC
>-|TRBV9|TRBJ2-7|-
CASSPRQDQAYEQYF
TGTGCCAGCAGCCCAAGACAAGACCAGGCTTACGAGCAGTACTTC
>-|TRBV7-2|TRBJ2-7|TRBD1
CASSLERTGEGYQYF
TGTGCCAGCAGCTTAGAACGGACAGGAGAAGGATACCAGTACTTC
>-|TRBV5-1|TRBJ2-1|-
CASSFDGATNNEQFF
TGCGCCAGCAGCTTTGACGGAGCTACTAACAATGAGCAGTTCTTC
>-|TRBV6-2/TRBV6-3|TRBJ2-1|TRBD1
CASSWTGQNEQFF
TGTGCCAGCAGTTGGACAGGGCAAAATGAGCAGTTCTTC
>-|TRBV6-2/TRBV6-3|TRBJ2-5|TRBD1
CASSYAHRGQTQYF
TGTGCCAGCAGTTACGCCCACAGGGGGCAGACCCAGTACTTC
>few|TRBV2|TRBJ2-7|TRBD1
CASQGSRGYEQYF
TGTGCCAGCCAGGGCTCCAGGGGGTACGAGCAGTACTTC
>-|TRBV18|TRBJ2-5|-
CASSLNFRETQYF
TGTGCCAGCTCACTTAATTTCAGGGAGACCCAGTACTTC
>-|TRBV4-2|TRBJ2-2|-
CASSLMIRDTGELFF
TGTGCCAGCAGCCTGATGATTCGGGACACCGGGGAGCTGTTTTTT
>-|TRBV28|TRBJ2-4|-
CASSLLSAKNIQYF
TGTGCCAGCAGTTTACTATCAGCCAAAAACATTCAGTACTTC